This T cell receptor beta chain comes out of a study of vaccination effects on CD4 cells after COVID-19 (dated by TCRdb to the early 2020s). Study-wide context: In the ViraFEST assay, PBMC were stimulated with viral peptide pools, and antigen-specific CD4+ T cell clonotypes were then identified by expansion using TCR sequencing. Each participant received two doses of an mRNA SARS-CoV-2 vaccine, either BNT162b2 or mRNA-1273. Each well held 1.5 million to 2 million PBMC cultured in IMDM containing approximately 5.2% human AB serum, 9.5 to 10 IU/ml IL-2 and gentamicin, along with around 11 ug/ml peptides. SARS-CoV-2 spike-specific CD4+ TCR repertoires from before and after mRNA vaccination were compared in COVID-19 convalescent patients and in infection-naive vaccine recipients. Altogether, around eleven COVID-19 convalescent patients and a few SARS-CoV-2-naive healthy vaccine recipients made up the full study. The Oncomine TCR Beta short-read assay on an Illumina iSeq 100 was used to sequence cultures from other donors in the study. What the authors observed across the whole study: Among healthy vaccine recipients, nearly all vaccine-induced clones were SARS-CoV-2 mono-reactive, and just 1 of 255 was cross-reactive with common cold coronaviruses. Both infection-induced and vaccine-induced clones contracted markedly at late post-vaccination timepoints, which is consistent with waning T cell responses. Only a small number of convalescent patients were included, and no early post-infection timepoints were available, which limited the study.

The library was made by the immunoSEQ multiplex PCR assay. DNA from the CD4+ T cells that had been cultured and isolated underwent TCR beta CDR3 sequencing. The paper's processing steps were these. Non-productive TCR sequences were removed, reads were trimmed to the CDR3 region, and CDR3s of at least 7 amino acids were retained. Antigen-specific clonotypes were identified using the MANAFEST web app by comparison of expansion in peptide wells against reference cultures. For clones to be considered positive, expansion at FDR<0.05 versus reference and all other wells, an odds ratio above 5, and a frequency above 0.1% in two replicate wells were required. Clonotypes significantly expanded in SARS-CoV-2 spike wells and in at least one common cold coronavirus spike condition were defined as cross-reactive. CDR3 similarity was assessed by Levenshtein distance using the stringdist R package, and unrooted trees were constructed with ape in R 3.6.1. TCRdb stores this immuneACCESS table with in-frame sequences only. Part of the clones is absent; in the studies checked, under half of the shortfall reflects unresolved V genes, and no reason is known for the rest. V and J calls and clone size are those listed in that table; D and trimming were worked out from the DNA. The sample includes 25,000 to 30,000 clones, with 55% to 65% observed a single time. Clones ranked in the top ten supply 9.9% of the sample.

A remark on this clone: Its antigen is not yet known. Base qualities are not recorded, but no much larger clone differs from it by a single base.

CDR1 and CDR2 are drawn from the germline V gene: WSHSY, SAAADI. V is pruned by 1 base and J by 0 bases, leaving 8 bases of the junction without a gene match. The CDR3 has 18 amino acids, counting the end cysteine and phenylalanine. Of the read, only the CDR3 DNA is kept; its 54 bases are in frame from base 1. After about 9 days of culture, CD4+ T cells were isolated with the EasySep CD4+ T cell isolation kit. None of the healthy vaccine recipients had a prior SARS-CoV-2 infection, which was confirmed by nucleocapsid antibody tests that came back negative both before and after vaccination. Half of the culture medium was replaced with fresh IL-2-containing medium on days 3 and 7. Each peptide stimulation condition was cultured in triplicate wells unless otherwise noted. PBMC were separated from whole blood using Ficoll-Paque Plus gradient centrifugation and were then either cryopreserved at -140C or used fresh. Genomic DNA was extracted from cultured CD4+ T cells with the QIAamp micro DNA kit.

The source is a human donor who received a COVID-19 vaccine. The material was CD4+ T cells from PBMCs cultured without peptide, obtained before COVID-19 vaccination. This receptor chain uses TRBV10-2 and TRBJ1-3, with 8 middle bases fitting TRBD1. In nucleotides, the sequence is TGCGCCAGCAGTGAGTGGAACAGGGGGTCCCTCTCTGGAAACACCATATATTTT. Its translation reads: CASSEWNRGSLSGNTIYF.